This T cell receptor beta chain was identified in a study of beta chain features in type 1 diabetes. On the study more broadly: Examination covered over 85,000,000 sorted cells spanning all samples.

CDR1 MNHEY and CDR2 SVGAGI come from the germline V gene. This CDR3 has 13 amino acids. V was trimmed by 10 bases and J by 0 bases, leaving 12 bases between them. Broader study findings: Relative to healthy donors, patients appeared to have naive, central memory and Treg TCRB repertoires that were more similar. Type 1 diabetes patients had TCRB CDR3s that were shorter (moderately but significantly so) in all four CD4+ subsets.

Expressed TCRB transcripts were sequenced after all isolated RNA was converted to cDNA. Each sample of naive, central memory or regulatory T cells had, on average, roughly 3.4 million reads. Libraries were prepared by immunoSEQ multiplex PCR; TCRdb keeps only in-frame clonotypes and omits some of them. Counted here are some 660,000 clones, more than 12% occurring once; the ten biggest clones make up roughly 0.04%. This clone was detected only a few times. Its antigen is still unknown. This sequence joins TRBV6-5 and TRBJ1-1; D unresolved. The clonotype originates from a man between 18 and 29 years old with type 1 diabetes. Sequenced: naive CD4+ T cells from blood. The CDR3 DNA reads TGTGCCATCCAGCAGGCGATGAACACTGAAGCTTTCTTT. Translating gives CAIQQAMNTEAFF.